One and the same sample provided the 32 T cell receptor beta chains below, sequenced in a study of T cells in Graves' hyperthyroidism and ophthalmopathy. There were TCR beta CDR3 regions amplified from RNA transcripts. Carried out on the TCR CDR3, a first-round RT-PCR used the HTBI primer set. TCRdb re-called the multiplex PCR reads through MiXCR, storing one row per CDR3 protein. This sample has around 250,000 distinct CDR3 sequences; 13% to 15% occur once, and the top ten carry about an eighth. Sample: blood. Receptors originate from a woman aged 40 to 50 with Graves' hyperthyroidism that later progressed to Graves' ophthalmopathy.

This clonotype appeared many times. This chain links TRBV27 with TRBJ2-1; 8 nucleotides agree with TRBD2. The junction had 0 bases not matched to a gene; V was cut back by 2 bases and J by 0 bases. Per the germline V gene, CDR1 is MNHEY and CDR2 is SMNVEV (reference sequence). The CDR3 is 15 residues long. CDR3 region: CASSLSGGSYNEQFF. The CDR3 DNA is TGTGCCAGCAGTTTAAGCGGGGGCTCCTACAATGAGCAGTTCTTC.

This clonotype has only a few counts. CDR3: CASSQERAGVGEKLFF. The CDR3 DNA reads as TGTGCCAGCAGCCAAGAGCGGGCGGGGGTCGGGGAAAAACTGTTTTTT. The chain couples TRBV4-2 to TRBJ1-4, with D possibly being TRBD1 (5 bases). The CDR3 runs to 16 residues. Looked up from germline, CDR1 is LGHNA and CDR2 is YNFKEQ. The V and J ends lost 0 bases and 8 bases respectively, with 16 bases between them.

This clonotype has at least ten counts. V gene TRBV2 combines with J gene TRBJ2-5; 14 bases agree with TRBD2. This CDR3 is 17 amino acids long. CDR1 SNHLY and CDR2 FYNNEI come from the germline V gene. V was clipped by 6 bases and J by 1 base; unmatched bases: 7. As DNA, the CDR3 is TGTGCCAGCAGATCTGGACTAGCGGGAGGCCTCCAAGAGACCCAGTACTTC. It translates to CASRSGLAGGLQETQYF.

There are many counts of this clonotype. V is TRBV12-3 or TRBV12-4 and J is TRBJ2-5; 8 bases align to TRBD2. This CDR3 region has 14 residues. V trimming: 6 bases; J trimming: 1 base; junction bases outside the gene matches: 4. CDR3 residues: CASRSGTSQETQYF. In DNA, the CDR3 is TGTGCCAGCAGGTCGGGGACTAGCCAAGAGACCCAGTACTTC.

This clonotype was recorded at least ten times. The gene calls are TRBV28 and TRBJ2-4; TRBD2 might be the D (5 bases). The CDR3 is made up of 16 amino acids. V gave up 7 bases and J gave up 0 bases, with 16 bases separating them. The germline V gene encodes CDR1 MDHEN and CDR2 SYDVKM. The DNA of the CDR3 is TGTGCCAGCACCCCGTCCGGAGGACTAGCCAAAAACATTCAGTACTTC. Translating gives CASTPSGGLAKNIQYF.

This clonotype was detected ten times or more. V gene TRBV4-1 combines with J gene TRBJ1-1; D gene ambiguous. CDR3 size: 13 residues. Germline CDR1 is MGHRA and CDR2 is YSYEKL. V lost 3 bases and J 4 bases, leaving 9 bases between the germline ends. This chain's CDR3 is CASSHKGITEAFF. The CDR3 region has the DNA TGCGCCAGCAGCCATAAGGGTATCACTGAAGCTTTCTTT.

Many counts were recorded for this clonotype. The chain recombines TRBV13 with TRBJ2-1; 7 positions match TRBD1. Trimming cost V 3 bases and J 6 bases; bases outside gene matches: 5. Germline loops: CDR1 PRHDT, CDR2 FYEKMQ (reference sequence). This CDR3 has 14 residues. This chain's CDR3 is CASSFETGVNEQFF. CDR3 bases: TGTGCCAGCAGCTTCGAAACAGGGGTCAATGAGCAGTTCTTC.

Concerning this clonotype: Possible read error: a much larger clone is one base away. The CDR3 spells CSVEFGRATGTQYF. The DNA for the CDR3 is TGCAGCGTTGAGTTCGGGAGGGCCACAGGTACGCAGTATTTT. V is TRBV29-1 and J is TRBJ2-3, with 8 bases matching TRBD2. There are 14 residues in the CDR3. The V gene's germline CDR1 is SQVTM and CDR2 ANQGSEA.

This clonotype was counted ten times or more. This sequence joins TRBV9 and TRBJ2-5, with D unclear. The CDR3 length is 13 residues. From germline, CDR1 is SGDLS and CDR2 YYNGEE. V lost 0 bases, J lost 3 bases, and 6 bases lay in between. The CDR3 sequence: CASSVDPEETQYF. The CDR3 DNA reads TGTGCCAGCAGCGTAGATCCAGAAGAGACCCAGTACTTC.

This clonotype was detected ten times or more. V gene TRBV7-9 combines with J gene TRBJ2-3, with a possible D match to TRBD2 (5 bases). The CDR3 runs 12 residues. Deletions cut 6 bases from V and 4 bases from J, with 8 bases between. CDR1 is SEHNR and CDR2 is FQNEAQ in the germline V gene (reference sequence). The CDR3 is CASSLGADTQYF. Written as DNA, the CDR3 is TGTGCCAGCAGTCTCGGGGCAGATACGCAGTATTTT.

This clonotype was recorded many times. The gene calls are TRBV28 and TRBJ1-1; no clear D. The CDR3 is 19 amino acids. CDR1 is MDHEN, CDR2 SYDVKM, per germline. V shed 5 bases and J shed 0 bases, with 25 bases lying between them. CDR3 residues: CASSTYWETAENMNTEAFF. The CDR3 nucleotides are TGTGCCAGCAGTACCTATTGGGAAACCGCAGAGAATATGAACACTGAAGCTTTCTTT.

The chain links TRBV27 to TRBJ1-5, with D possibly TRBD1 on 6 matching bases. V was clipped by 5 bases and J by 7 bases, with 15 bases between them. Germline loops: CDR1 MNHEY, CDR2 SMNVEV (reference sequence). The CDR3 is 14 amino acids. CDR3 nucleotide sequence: TGTGCCAGCAGTCATTCAGGGGCGGAACAGCCCCAGCATTTT. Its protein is CASSHSGAEQPQHF.

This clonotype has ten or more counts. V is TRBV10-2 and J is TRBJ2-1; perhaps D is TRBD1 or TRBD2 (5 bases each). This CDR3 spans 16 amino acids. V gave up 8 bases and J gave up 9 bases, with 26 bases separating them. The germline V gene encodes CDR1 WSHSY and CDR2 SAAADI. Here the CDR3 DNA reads TGCGCCAGCCTCAGGGAACTCGGACTGACAGTTAGTGAGCAGTTCTTC. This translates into CASLRELGLTVSEQFF.

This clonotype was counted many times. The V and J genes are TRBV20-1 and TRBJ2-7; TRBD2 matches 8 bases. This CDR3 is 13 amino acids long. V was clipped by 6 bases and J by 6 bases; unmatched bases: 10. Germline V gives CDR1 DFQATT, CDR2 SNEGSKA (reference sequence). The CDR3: CSANLAGYGEQYF. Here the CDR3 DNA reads TGCAGTGCCAACTTAGCGGGATATGGCGAGCAGTACTTC.

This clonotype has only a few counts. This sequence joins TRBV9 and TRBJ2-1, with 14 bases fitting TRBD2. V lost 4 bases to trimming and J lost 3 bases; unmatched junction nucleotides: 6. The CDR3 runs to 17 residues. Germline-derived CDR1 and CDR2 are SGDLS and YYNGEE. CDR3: CASSLRTSGGLYNEQFF. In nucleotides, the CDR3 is TGTGCCAGCAGCCTCCGGACTAGCGGGGGGCTCTACAATGAGCAGTTCTTC.

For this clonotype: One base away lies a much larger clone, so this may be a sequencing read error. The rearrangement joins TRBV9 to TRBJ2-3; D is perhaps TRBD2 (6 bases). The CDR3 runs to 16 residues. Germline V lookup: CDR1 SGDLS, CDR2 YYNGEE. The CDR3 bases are TGTGCCAGCAGCGTAGGTGCGGGACCTAGCACAGATACGCAGTCTTTT. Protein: CASSVGAGPSTDTQSF.

The CDR3 region is CASSHPLLSGANVLTF. DNA of the CDR3: TGCGCCAGCAGCCATCCCCTCCTCTCTGGGGCCAACGTCCTGACTTTC. The V gene is TRBV4-1, the J gene TRBJ2-6; D gene ambiguous. V lost 3 bases and J lost 0, with 9 bases in between. CDR3 length: 16 amino acids. The V gene's germline CDR1 is MGHRA and CDR2 YSYEKL.

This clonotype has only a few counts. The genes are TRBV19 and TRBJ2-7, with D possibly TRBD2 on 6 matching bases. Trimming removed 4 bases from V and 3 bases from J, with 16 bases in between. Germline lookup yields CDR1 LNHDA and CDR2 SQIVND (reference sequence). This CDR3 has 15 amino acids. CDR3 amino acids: CASSRTGTGVYEQYF. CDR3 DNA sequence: TGTGCCAGTAGTAGAACCGGGACGGGAGTCTACGAGCAGTACTTC. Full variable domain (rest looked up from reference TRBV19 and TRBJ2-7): DGGITQSPKYLFRKEGQNVTLSCEQNLNHDAMYWYRQDPGQGLRLIYYSQIVNDFQKGDIAEGYSVSREKKESFPLTVTSAQKNPTAFYLCASSRTGTGVYEQYFGPGTRLTVT.

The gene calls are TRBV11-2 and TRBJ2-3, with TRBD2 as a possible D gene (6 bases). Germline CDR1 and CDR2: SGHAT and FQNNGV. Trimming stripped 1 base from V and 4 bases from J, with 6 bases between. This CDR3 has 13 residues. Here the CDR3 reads CASSLGLADTQYF. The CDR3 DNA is TGTGCCAGCAGCTTAGGACTAGCAGATACGCAGTATTTT.

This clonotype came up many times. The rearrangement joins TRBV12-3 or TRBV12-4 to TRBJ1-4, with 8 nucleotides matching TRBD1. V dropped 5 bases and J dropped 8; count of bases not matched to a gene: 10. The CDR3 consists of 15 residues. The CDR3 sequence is CASSLDRGRGEKLFF. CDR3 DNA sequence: TGTGCCAGCAGTCTCGACAGGGGACGGGGGGAAAAACTGTTTTTT.

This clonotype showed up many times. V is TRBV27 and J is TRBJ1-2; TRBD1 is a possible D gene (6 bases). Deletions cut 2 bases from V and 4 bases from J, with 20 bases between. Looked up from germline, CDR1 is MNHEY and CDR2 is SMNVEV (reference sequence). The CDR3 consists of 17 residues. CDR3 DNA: TGTGCCAGCAGTTTAGTCCAGGGGACGAGAGGGCTCTATGGCTACACCTTC. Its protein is CASSLVQGTRGLYGYTF.

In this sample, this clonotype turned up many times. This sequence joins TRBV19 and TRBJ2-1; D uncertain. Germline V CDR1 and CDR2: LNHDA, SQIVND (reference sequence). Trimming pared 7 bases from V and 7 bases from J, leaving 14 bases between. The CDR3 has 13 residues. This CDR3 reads CASKAGAWNEQFF. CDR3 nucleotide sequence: TGTGCCAGTAAGGCAGGTGCGTGGAATGAGCAGTTCTTC.

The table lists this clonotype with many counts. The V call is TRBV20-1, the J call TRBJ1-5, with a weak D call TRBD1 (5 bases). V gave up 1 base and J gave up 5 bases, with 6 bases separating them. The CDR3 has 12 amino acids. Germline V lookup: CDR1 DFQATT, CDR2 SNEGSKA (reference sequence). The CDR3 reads CSARGQYQPQHF. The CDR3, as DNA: TGCAGTGCTAGAGGACAGTATCAGCCCCAGCATTTT.

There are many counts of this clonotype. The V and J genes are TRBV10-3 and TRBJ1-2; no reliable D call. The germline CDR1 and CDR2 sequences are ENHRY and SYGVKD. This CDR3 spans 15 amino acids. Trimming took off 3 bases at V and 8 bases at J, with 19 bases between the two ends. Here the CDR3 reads CAISDSSRGDDGYTF. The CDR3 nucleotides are TGTGCCATCAGTGATTCTTCGCGGGGAGATGACGGCTACACCTTC.

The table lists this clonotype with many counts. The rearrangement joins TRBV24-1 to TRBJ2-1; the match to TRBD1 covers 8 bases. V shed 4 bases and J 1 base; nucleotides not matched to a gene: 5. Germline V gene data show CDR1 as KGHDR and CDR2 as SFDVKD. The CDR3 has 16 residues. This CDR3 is CATSEHRDRSYNEQFF. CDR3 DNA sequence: TGTGCCACCAGTGAGCACCGGGACAGGTCCTACAATGAGCAGTTCTTC.

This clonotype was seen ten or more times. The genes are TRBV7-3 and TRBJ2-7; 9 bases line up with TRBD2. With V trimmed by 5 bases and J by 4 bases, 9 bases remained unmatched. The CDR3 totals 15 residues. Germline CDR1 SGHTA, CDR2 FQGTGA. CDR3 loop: CASSALMTSGYEQYF. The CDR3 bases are TGTGCCAGCAGCGCCCTCATGACTAGCGGATACGAGCAGTACTTC.

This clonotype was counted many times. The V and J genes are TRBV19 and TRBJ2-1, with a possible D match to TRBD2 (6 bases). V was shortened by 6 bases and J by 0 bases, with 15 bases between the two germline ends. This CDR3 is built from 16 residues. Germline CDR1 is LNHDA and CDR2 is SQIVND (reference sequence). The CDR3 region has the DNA TGTGCCAGTAGACCCTTAGACGGGAGCTCCTACAATGAGCAGTTCTTC. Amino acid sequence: CASRPLDGSSYNEQFF.

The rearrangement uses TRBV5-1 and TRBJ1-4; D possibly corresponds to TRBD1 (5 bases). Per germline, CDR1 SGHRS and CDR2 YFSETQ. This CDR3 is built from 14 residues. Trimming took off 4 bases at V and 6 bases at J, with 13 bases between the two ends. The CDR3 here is CASSAFGGDEKLFF. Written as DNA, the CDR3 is TGCGCCAGCAGCGCCTTTGGGGGAGATGAAAAACTGTTTTTT.

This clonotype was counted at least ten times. The CDR3 here is CASSPPGGASSGELFF. The DNA for the CDR3 is TGTGCCAGCAGCCCACCGGGTGGGGCAAGCAGCGGGGAGCTGTTTTTT. This chain uses TRBV13 with TRBJ2-2; weak D call: TRBD1 (5 bases). The V gene lost 5 bases and the J gene lost 7 bases, with 20 bases spanning the gap. The CDR3 contains 16 residues. Germline V gene sequence: CDR1 PRHDT, CDR2 FYEKMQ (reference sequence).

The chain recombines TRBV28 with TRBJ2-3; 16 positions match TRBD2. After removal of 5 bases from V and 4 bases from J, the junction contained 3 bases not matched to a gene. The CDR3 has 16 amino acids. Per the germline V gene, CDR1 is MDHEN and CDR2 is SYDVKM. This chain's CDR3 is CASSKGLAGGSDTQYF. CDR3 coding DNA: TGTGCCAGCAGTAAGGGACTAGCGGGAGGGTCAGATACGCAGTATTTT.

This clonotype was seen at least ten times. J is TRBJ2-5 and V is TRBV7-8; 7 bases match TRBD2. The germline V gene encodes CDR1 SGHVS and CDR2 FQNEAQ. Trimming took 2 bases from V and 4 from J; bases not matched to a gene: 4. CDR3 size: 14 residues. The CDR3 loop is CASSLYGRGETQYF. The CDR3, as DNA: TGTGCCAGCAGCTTATATGGGAGGGGAGAGACCCAGTACTTC.

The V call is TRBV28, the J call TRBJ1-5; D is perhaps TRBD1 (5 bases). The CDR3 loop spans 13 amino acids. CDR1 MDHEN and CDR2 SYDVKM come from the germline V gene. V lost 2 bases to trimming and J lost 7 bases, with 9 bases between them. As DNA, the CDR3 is TGTGCCAGCAGTTTAAGAGGGGTGCAGCCCCAGCATTTT. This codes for CASSLRGVQPQHF.